These 10 T cell receptor beta chains came from one sample sequenced in a study of T cells after yellow fever vaccination. Each CDR3 protein is one row after TCRdb ran MiXCR on the 5' RACE reads. This table has approximately 610,000 distinct CDR3 sequences, about a sixth appearing once. The sequences come from PBMCs, collected around 5 days after the first yellow fever vaccination. Receptor source: a man aged 18 to 35 who received the YFV17D yellow fever vaccine.

This clonotype was observed a handful of times. The chain has TRBV25-1 and TRBJ2-5; D may correspond to TRBD1 or TRBD2 (6 bases each). This CDR3 comprises 16 residues. V was trimmed by 0 bases and J by 5 bases, leaving 16 bases between them. Germline V lookup: CDR1 MGHDK, CDR2 SYGVNS. CDR3 amino acids: CASSEYIVRGHETQYF. The CDR3 nucleotides are TGTGCCAGCAGTGAATATATCGTACGGGGGCATGAGACCCAGTACTTC.

This clonotype was counted only a few times. This chain connects TRBV24-1 to TRBJ1-2; no firm D call. V lost 4 bases and J 2 bases, leaving 10 bases between the germline ends. This CDR3 has 14 amino acids. Germline V CDR1 and CDR2: KGHDR, SFDVKD. CDR3 nucleotides: TGTGCCACCAGTGACCCGACAACAAACTATGGCTACACCTTC. This translates into CATSDPTTNYGYTF.

The chain is built from TRBV12-3 or TRBV12-4 and TRBJ2-3, with D unclear. Trimming pared 2 bases from V and 2 bases from J, leaving 14 bases between. The CDR3 totals 16 residues. The CDR3 reads CASSLRTSVYTDTQYF. DNA of the CDR3: TGTGCCAGCAGTTTAAGGACCAGCGTATACACAGATACGCAGTATTTT.

This clonotype was seen more than once but under ten times. The rearrangement links TRBV5-4 to TRBJ1-2, with TRBD1 matching 7 bases. V was pared by 4 bases and J by 1 base, with 10 bases of the junction left unmatched. The germline CDR1 and CDR2 sequences are SGHNT and YYREEE (reference sequence). The CDR3 spans 16 residues. The chain's CDR3 is CASSSGTAQYNYGYTF. The CDR3 DNA sequence: TGTGCCAGCAGCAGCGGGACAGCCCAGTATAACTATGGCTACACCTTC.

This clonotype was detected only a few times. Here the CDR3 DNA reads TGCGCCAGCAGCCCCCGGGACAGGAGCTCCTACGAGCAGTACTTC. It encodes CASSPRDRSSYEQYF. The chain is built from TRBV4-1 and TRBJ2-7, with TRBD1 identical over 8 bases. V shed 4 bases, J shed 0 bases, and the junction held 5 bases outside the gene matches. CDR1 MGHRA and CDR2 YSYEKL come from the germline V gene. The CDR3 spans 15 residues.

This clonotype was counted a few times. The chain links TRBV6-5 to TRBJ2-7; possible D gene TRBD1, 6 bases. V was shortened by 5 bases and J by 6 bases, with 11 bases between the two germline ends. The V gene's germline CDR1 is MNHEY and CDR2 SVGAGI. The CDR3 loop spans 12 amino acids. The CDR3 here is CASSQTGLEQYF. In nucleotides, the CDR3 is TGTGCCAGCAGTCAAACAGGGCTCGAGCAGTACTTC.

This chain joins TRBV9 and TRBJ2-3; 7 nucleotides match TRBD2. V was clipped by 4 bases and J by 4 bases; unmatched bases: 12. The germline V gene has CDR1 SGDLS and CDR2 YYNGEE. This CDR3 has 16 residues. The CDR3 DNA reads as TGTGCCAGCAGCCAGGAGGGAGCGGGGCGGGCAGATACGCAGTATTTT. This translates into CASSQEGAGRADTQYF.

This clonotype appeared a few times. The chain employs TRBV5-1 and TRBJ2-1; D is unclear. There are 13 residues in the CDR3. Looked up from germline, CDR1 is SGHRS and CDR2 is YFSETQ. V was clipped by 7 bases and J by 6 bases, with 14 bases between them. CDR3 in amino acids: CASALPGLNEQFF. The CDR3 DNA follows: TGCGCCAGCGCTTTACCGGGCCTCAATGAGCAGTTCTTC.

The table lists this clonotype with many counts. The V gene is TRBV3-1, the J gene TRBJ1-2; TRBD1 is a possible D gene (6 bases). Germline CDR1 and CDR2: LGHDT and YNNKEL (reference sequence). The CDR3 is made up of 12 amino acids. Deletions cut 6 bases from V and 6 bases from J, with 11 bases between. Here the CDR3 DNA reads TGTGCCAGCAGTAACACAGGGAATGGCTACACCTTC. The encoded protein is CASSNTGNGYTF.

This clonotype has a count of ten or more. The chain joins TRBV5-6 to TRBJ1-1, with no clear D. Germline V gives CDR1 SGHDT, CDR2 YYEEEE. V was clipped by 2 bases and J by 2 bases, with 4 bases between them. The CDR3 has 12 residues. CDR3 sequence (DNA): TGTGCCAGCAGCTTCTCTAACACTGAAGCTTTCTTT. Translation: CASSFSNTEAFF.